The present TCR beta chain was sequenced within a study of blood T cell repertoires in COVID-19. Original handling: Quantification of nucleated cells was approximated via reference gene primer amplification. Only in-frame clones appear in the TCRdb table, and some are missing; sequencing was by immunoSEQ multiplex PCR. The V and J calls and clone size are taken from that table; D and trimming were inferred from the DNA. The table has hundreds of thousands of clones, about 88% seen once. CDR1 and CDR2 from the germline V gene are SEHNR and FQNEAQ (reference sequence). V dropped 5 bases and J dropped 3 bases, with 20 bases sitting between them. The CDR3 has 16 residues.

The sequencing input was PBMCs or T cells enriched from blood (not recorded which). V is TRBV7-9 and J is TRBJ2-7, with a tentative D call TRBD2 (6 bases). The receptor was isolated from a woman aged 40 to 50 who had recovered from COVID-19. The CDR3 DNA reads TGTGCCAGCAGCGCACCGGGACTTTCGACCCGCTACGAGCAGTACTTC. It translates to CASSAPGLSTRYEQYF.